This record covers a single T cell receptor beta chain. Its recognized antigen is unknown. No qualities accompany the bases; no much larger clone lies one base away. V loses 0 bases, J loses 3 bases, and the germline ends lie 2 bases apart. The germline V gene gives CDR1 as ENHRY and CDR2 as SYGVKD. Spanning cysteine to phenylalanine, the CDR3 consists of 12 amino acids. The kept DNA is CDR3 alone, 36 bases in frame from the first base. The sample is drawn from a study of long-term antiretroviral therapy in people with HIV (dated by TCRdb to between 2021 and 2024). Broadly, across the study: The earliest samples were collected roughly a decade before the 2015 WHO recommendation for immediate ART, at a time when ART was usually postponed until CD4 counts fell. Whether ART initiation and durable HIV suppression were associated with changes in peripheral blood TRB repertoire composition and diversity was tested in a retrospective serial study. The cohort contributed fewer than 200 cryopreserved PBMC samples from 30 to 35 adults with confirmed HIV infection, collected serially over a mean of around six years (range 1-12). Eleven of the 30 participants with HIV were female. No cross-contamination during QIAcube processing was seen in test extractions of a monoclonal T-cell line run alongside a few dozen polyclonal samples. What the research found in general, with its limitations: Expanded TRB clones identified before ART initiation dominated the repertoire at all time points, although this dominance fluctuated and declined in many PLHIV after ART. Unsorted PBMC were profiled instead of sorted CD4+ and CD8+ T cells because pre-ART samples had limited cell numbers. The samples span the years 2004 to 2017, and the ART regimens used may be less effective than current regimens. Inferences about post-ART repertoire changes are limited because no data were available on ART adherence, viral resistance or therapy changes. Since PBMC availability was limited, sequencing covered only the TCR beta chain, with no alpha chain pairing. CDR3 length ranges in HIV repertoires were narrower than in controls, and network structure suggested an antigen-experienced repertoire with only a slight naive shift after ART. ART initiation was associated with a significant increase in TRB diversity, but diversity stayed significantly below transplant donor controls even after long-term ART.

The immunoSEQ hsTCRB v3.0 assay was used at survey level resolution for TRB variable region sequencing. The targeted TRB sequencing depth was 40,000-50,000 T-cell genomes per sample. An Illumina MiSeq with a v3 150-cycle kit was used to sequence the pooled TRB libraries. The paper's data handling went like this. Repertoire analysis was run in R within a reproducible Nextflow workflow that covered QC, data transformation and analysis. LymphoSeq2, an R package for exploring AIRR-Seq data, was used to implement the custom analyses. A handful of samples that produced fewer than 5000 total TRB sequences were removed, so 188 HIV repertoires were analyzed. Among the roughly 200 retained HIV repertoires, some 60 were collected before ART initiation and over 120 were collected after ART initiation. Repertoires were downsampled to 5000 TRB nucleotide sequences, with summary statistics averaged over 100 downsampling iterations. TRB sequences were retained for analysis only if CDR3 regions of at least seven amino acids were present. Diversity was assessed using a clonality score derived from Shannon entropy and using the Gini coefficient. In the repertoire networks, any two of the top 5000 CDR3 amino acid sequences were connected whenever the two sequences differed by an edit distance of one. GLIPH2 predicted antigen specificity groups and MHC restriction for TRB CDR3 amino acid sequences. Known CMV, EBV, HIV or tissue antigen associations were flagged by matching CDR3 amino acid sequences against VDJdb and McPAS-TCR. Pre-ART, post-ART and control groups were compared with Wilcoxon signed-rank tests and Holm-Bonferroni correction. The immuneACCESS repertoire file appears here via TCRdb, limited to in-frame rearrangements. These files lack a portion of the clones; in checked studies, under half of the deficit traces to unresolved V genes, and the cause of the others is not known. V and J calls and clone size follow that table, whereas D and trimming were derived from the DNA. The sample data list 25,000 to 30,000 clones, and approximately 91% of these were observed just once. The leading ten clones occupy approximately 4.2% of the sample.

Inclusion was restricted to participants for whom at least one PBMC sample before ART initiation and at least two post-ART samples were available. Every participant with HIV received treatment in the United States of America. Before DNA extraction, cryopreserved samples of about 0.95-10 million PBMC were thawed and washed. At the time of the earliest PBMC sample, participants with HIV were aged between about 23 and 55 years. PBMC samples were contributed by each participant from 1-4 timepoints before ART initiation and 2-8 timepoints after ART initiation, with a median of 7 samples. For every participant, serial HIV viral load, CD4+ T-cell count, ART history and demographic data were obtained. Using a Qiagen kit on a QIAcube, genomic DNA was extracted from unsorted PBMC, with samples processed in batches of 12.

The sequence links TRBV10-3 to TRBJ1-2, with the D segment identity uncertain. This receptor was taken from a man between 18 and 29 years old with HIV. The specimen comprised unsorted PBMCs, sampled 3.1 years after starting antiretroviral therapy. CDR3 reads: CAISESDYGYTF. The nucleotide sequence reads TGTGCCATCAGTGAGTCTGACTATGGCTACACCTTC.